Listed below are T cell receptor beta chains from one sample, sequenced in a study of cytomegalovirus exposure and HLA in healthy donors. Here immunoSEQ multiplex PCR was the method, and the copy in TCRdb shows in-frame clones only, minus some. The sample consists of 65,000 to 85,000 clones, around 72% of them appearing once. The specimen sequenced was PBMCs. The receptors come from a male donor in good health and CMV-seropositive. Both conserved end residues are trimmed from each CDR3. Some rows mark clone size as missing; the rest say once, few, many or name a class of expanded clone.

cdr3_aa: AISEHRLAGGQKRNTDTQY
v_call: TRBV10-3
clone_size: NA
j_call: TRBJ2-3

cdr3_aa: ASSLPGQGISKQY
v_call: TRBV5-6
clone_size: few
j_call: TRBJ2-5

cdr3_aa: ASSPGTASYEQY
v_call: TRBV18
clone_size: NA
j_call: NA

cdr3_aa: ASSPRRDPGGDGYT
v_call: TRBV7-2
clone_size: NA
j_call: TRBJ1-2

cdr3_aa: ASSKDGDKATYEQY
v_call: TRBV21-1
clone_size: NA
j_call: TRBJ2-7

cdr3_aa: ASSFQGDDYGYT
v_call: TRBV27
clone_size: few
j_call: TRBJ1-2

cdr3_aa: ASTLTKAGPDGYT
v_call: TRBV4-1
clone_size: NA
j_call: TRBJ1-2

cdr3_aa: ASSIGAQPQH
v_call: TRBV19
clone_size: NA
j_call: TRBJ1-5

cdr3_aa: ASSLPGSSYEQY
v_call: TRBV7-9
clone_size: NA
j_call: TRBJ2-7

cdr3_aa: ASSALDSRNEKLF
v_call: TRBV19
clone_size: NA
j_call: TRBJ1-4

cdr3_aa: ASFRDTGELF
v_call: TRBV19
clone_size: NA
j_call: TRBJ2-2

cdr3_aa: AIQRHRGGNYNEQF
v_call: TRBV27
clone_size: once
j_call: TRBJ2-1

cdr3_aa: ASSYSGAGYGYT
v_call: TRBV6-5
clone_size: NA
j_call: TRBJ1-2

cdr3_aa: AWRTAATYEQY
v_call: TRBV30
clone_size: NA
j_call: TRBJ2-7

cdr3_aa: ASSPTDRVTGELF
v_call: TRBV4-1
clone_size: NA
j_call: TRBJ2-2

cdr3_aa: ASSVVQGGTDTQY
v_call: TRBV9
clone_size: few
j_call: TRBJ2-3

cdr3_aa: ASSVDGSNQPQH
v_call: TRBV9
clone_size: few
j_call: TRBJ1-5

cdr3_aa: ASRQGAEGNTIY
v_call: TRBV6-1
clone_size: few
j_call: TRBJ1-3

cdr3_aa: ASSVVGQPDTDTQY
v_call: TRBV9
clone_size: NA
j_call: TRBJ2-3

cdr3_aa: SSSPQGLAGTNEQF
v_call: TRBV7-9
clone_size: NA
j_call: TRBJ2-1

cdr3_aa: ASSYNREHEQY
v_call: TRBV6-5
clone_size: NA
j_call: TRBJ2-7

cdr3_aa: ASRGESYNSPLH
v_call: TRBV10-1
clone_size: NA
j_call: TRBJ1-6

cdr3_aa: ASSETSGNYNEQF
v_call: TRBV11-2
clone_size: NA
j_call: TRBJ2-1

cdr3_aa: ASSLSRSGTFYEQF
v_call: TRBV27
clone_size: NA
j_call: TRBJ2-1

cdr3_aa: ASSTVALSGNEQF
v_call: TRBV18
clone_size: once
j_call: TRBJ2-1

cdr3_aa: ASSYKTSGSGETQY
v_call: TRBV6-5
clone_size: NA
j_call: TRBJ2-5

cdr3_aa: ASSLQVSNQPQH
v_call: TRBV27
clone_size: NA
j_call: TRBJ1-5

cdr3_aa: ATSGGASNQPQH
v_call: TRBV6-1
clone_size: NA
j_call: TRBJ1-5

cdr3_aa: AISELGVWSSTDTQY
v_call: TRBV10-3
clone_size: few
j_call: TRBJ2-3

cdr3_aa: ASSLKTGGSSPLH
v_call: TRBV7-2
clone_size: few
j_call: TRBJ1-6

cdr3_aa: ASSQDWQGARTEAF
v_call: TRBV2
clone_size: NA
j_call: TRBJ1-1

cdr3_aa: ASKGADDEQY
v_call: TRBV11-3
clone_size: NA
j_call: TRBJ2-7

cdr3_aa: SVRGLNAQF
v_call: TRBV29-1
clone_size: NA
j_call: TRBJ2-1

cdr3_aa: AAQEGADGYT
v_call: TRBV25-1
clone_size: NA
j_call: TRBJ1-2

cdr3_aa: ASSLVEGRDTEAF
v_call: TRBV5-1
clone_size: few
j_call: TRBJ1-1

cdr3_aa: SVAGLAGEGETQY
v_call: TRBV29-1
clone_size: NA
j_call: TRBJ2-5

cdr3_aa: ASSVAGGRDIQY
v_call: TRBV9
clone_size: NA
j_call: TRBJ2-4

cdr3_aa: ASSSSLARAGELF
v_call: TRBV5-1
clone_size: NA
j_call: TRBJ2-2

cdr3_aa: AVPGQGTHEQY
v_call: TRBV28
clone_size: once
j_call: TRBJ2-7

cdr3_aa: ASSSRATSGAGSEQF
v_call: TRBV7-2
clone_size: NA
j_call: TRBJ2-1

cdr3_aa: ASSLDRVNSYEQY
v_call: TRBV5-4
clone_size: NA
j_call: TRBJ2-7

cdr3_aa: SVGGLPSTDTQY
v_call: TRBV29-1
clone_size: NA
j_call: TRBJ2-3

cdr3_aa: ASRNDRGRNNEQF
v_call: TRBV6-5
clone_size: few
j_call: TRBJ2-1

cdr3_aa: ATSRGGGQTDTQY
v_call: TRBV15
clone_size: few
j_call: TRBJ2-3

cdr3_aa: AWSTGQGAYEQY
v_call: TRBV30
clone_size: few
j_call: TRBJ2-7

cdr3_aa: ASREGGGGYETQY
v_call: TRBV6-1
clone_size: few
j_call: TRBJ2-5

cdr3_aa: ASSLGTSTDTQY
v_call: TRBV5-6
clone_size: NA
j_call: TRBJ2-3

cdr3_aa: SVGSSGNEQY
v_call: TRBV29-1
clone_size: NA
j_call: TRBJ2-7

cdr3_aa: ASSSPGDSYEQY
v_call: TRBV7-9
clone_size: once
j_call: TRBJ2-7

cdr3_aa: AITKDRGYGYT
v_call: TRBV10-3
clone_size: NA
j_call: TRBJ1-2

cdr3_aa: ASSSTLSYEQY
v_call: TRBV6-5
clone_size: NA
j_call: TRBJ2-7

cdr3_aa: ASSFTGGETQY
v_call: TRBV5-5
clone_size: NA
j_call: TRBJ2-5

cdr3_aa: ASSVDSGSSYEQY
v_call: TRBV9
clone_size: NA
j_call: TRBJ2-7

cdr3_aa: AWSPETGTEAF
v_call: TRBV30
clone_size: NA
j_call: TRBJ1-1

cdr3_aa: ASSLGTSGSPSTDTQY
v_call: TRBV11-2
clone_size: NA
j_call: TRBJ2-3

cdr3_aa: ASSDQGGYEQY
v_call: TRBV18
clone_size: NA
j_call: TRBJ2-7

cdr3_aa: ASSPPSGSYEQF
v_call: TRBV18
clone_size: NA
j_call: TRBJ2-1

cdr3_aa: ATSSRDSGSNQPQH
v_call: TRBV15
clone_size: NA
j_call: TRBJ1-5

cdr3_aa: SVEDRQGPPEAF
v_call: TRBV29-1
clone_size: few
j_call: TRBJ1-1